A single sample is the source of the 10 T cell receptor beta chains below, sequenced in a study of PD-L1 blockade in urothelial cancer. Time point: peripheral blood 6 weeks after treatment start. The assay was immunoSEQ multiplex PCR, and TCRdb's table has in-frame clones only and misses some. The sample includes about 76,000 clones, approximately 90% of them seen just once. The sample here was PBMCs, taken around atezolizumab (anti-PD-L1) treatment. These receptor sequences come from an elderly woman with urothelial cancer.

The V call is TRBV28, the J call TRBJ1-1; D gene ambiguous. Deletions cut 7 bases from V and 1 base from J, with 4 bases between. The CDR3 sequence is 11 residues long. The germline V gene has CDR1 MDHEN and CDR2 SYDVKM. CDR3 region: CASIRNTEAFF. CDR3 in DNA: TGTGCCAGCATCAGGAACACTGAAGCTTTCTTT. The complete variable domain, with remaining parts taken from reference TRBV28 and TRBJ1-1, reads DVKVTQSSRYLVKRTGEKVFLECVQDMDHENMFWYRQDPGLGLRLIYFSYDVKMKEKGDIPEGYSVSREKKERFSLILESASTNQTSMYLCASIRNTEAFFGQGTRLTVV.

This rearrangement joins TRBV2 to TRBJ2-7, with TRBD2 identical over 7 bases. CDR1 and CDR2 from the germline V gene are SNHLY and FYNNEI. With V trimmed by 7 bases and J by 0 bases, 9 bases remained unmatched. The CDR3 is 15 amino acids. The CDR3 bases are TGTGCCAGCACCGATCGGGGGGAGGCCTCCTACGAGCAGTACTTC. Translated, it gives CASTDRGEASYEQYF.

V gene TRBV10-1 combines with J gene TRBJ2-2, with 11 bases aligning to TRBD2. This CDR3 spans 17 amino acids. The germline V gene has CDR1 WNHNN and CDR2 SYGVQD (reference sequence). J gave up 4 bases and V 3 bases, and 7 bases lay outside the gene matches. The DNA of the CDR3 is TGCGCCAGCAGTGACCTAGCGGGAGGACCGGTCACCGGGGAGCTGTTTTTT. Protein sequence: CASSDLAGGPVTGELFF.

V and J are TRBV10-3 and TRBJ2-3; 7 bases are shared with TRBD1. The germline CDR1 and CDR2 sequences are ENHRY and SYGVKD. The CDR3 spans 15 residues. Unmatched junction bases numbered 9, after V lost 6 bases and J lost 3 bases. CDR3: CAISHPGQKTDTQYF. The DNA of the CDR3 is TGTGCCATCAGCCACCCGGGACAGAAAACAGATACGCAGTATTTT.

V gene TRBV5-1 combines with J gene TRBJ2-2; 12 bases map to TRBD2. CDR1 and CDR2 (germline): SGHRS, YFSETQ. V lost 4 bases, J lost 1 base, and 5 bases stayed unmatched. This CDR3 spans 17 amino acids. CDR3 amino acids: CASSRLLAGGNTGELFF. CDR3 DNA: TGCGCCAGCAGCAGATTACTAGCGGGGGGGAACACCGGGGAGCTGTTTTTT. Full variable domain (remainder filled in from reference TRBV5-1 and TRBJ2-2): KAGVTQTPRYLIKTRGQQVTLSCSPISGHRSVSWYQQTPGQGLQFLFEYFSETQRNKGNFPGRFSGRQFSNSRSEMNVSTLELGDSALYLCASSRLLAGGNTGELFFGEGSRLTVL.

This chain joins TRBV11-2 and TRBJ1-2; no reliable D call. V lost 2 bases to trimming and J lost 6 bases, with 10 bases between them. CDR1 and CDR2 from the germline V gene are SGHAT and FQNNGV. The length of the CDR3 is 13 residues. CDR3 coding DNA: TGTGCCAGCAGCTTATTAACAGCTAATGGCTACACCTTC. Its translation: CASSLLTANGYTF.

In this sample, this clone turned up once. V is TRBV15 and J is TRBJ2-7; D gene uncertain. Trimming cost V 5 bases and J 5 bases, with 13 bases left between them. Germline CDR1 and CDR2: LNHNV and YYDKDF (reference sequence). The CDR3 consists of 13 residues. The CDR3, as DNA: TGTGCCACCAGCCAGAGAGTAACAGACGAGCAGTACTTC. Translating gives CATSQRVTDEQYF.

The chain employs TRBV4-1 and TRBJ2-3, with D possibly TRBD2 on 6 matching bases. The CDR3 is 17 amino acids. V lost 4 bases and J 0 bases, leaving 17 bases between the germline ends. Germline V lookup: CDR1 MGHRA, CDR2 YSYEKL. CDR3 DNA sequence: TGCGCCAGCAGCCTGACGATCCCCGGGACTAGCACAGATACGCAGTATTTT. Residues: CASSLTIPGTSTDTQYF.

The chain joins TRBV6-1 to TRBJ2-7; tentatively, D is TRBD2 (5 bases). CDR1 and CDR2 (germline): MNHNS, SASEGT. V was shortened by 2 bases and J by 0 bases, with 11 bases between the two germline ends. The CDR3 covers 15 residues. The CDR3 here is CASSEMRVSSYEQYF. CDR3 in DNA: TGTGCCAGCAGTGAAATGAGGGTTAGCTCCTACGAGCAGTACTTC.

V and J are TRBV11-3 and TRBJ2-7, with 7 bases that match TRBD1. Germline V gene data show CDR1 as SGHNT and CDR2 as YENEEA. V was pared by 3 bases and J by 3 bases, with 5 bases of the junction left unmatched. The CDR3 covers 14 residues. The chain's CDR3 is CASSLGDSDYEQYF. CDR3 DNA sequence: TGTGCCAGCAGCTTGGGGGACAGCGACTACGAGCAGTACTTC.